These 17 T cell receptor beta chains were all obtained from the same sample, sequenced in a study of control samples from healthy donors and cancer patients (dated by TCRdb to 2018 to 2021). The library was obtained by the immunoSEQ multiplex PCR assay. Here the immuneACCESS table is served through TCRdb, limited to in-frame sequences with V and J called. Missing clones are a known gap in these copies; in checked studies unresolved V genes cover under half, and the rest lacks a known reason. The sample table holds approximately 97,000 clones, of which 85% were seen once. The top ten clonotypes cover 19% of the sample. The sample consisted of blood. Receptors were obtained from a man aged 25-45 years in good health.

This clone was seen a few times. The chain couples TRBV10-3 to TRBJ1-1; TRBD1 matches 10 bases. Trimming took 0 bases from V and 6 from J; bases not matched to a gene: 7. Germline CDR1 reads ENHRY; CDR2 reads SYGVKD. This CDR3 has 16 amino acids. Written as DNA, the CDR3 is TGTGCCATCAGTGAGTCGGGACAGGGGAGAGGCCCTGAAGCTTTCTTT. Its protein is CAISESGQGRGPEAFF.

The chain joins TRBV29-1 to TRBJ1-2; TRBD1 might be the D (6 bases). Deletions cut 1 base from V and 4 bases from J, with 10 bases between. The CDR3 loop spans 13 amino acids. The V gene's germline CDR1 is SQVTM and CDR2 ANQGSEA. The CDR3 loop reads CSVEGQDSYGYTF. The CDR3 nucleotides are TGCAGCGTTGAAGGACAGGACTCCTATGGCTACACCTTC.

The J gene is TRBJ1-3, the V gene TRBV19; no reliable D call. CDR3 length equals 15 residues. Germline V lookup: CDR1 LNHDA, CDR2 SQIVND (reference sequence). Deletions cut 3 bases from V and 0 bases from J, with 9 bases between. The CDR3 DNA follows: TGTGCCAGTAGTATGTACCAACTCTCTGGAAACACCATATATTTT. Its protein product is CASSMYQLSGNTIYF.

The J gene is TRBJ2-7, the V gene TRBV7-2; 15 positions match TRBD2. Germline CDR1 SGHTA, CDR2 FQGNSA. The J segment lost 6 bases and the V segment lost 5 bases, leaving 2 bases of the junction unmatched. The CDR3 sequence is 14 residues long. CDR3 coding DNA: TGTGCCAGCAGCCCGGGACTAGCGGGGGGCGAGCAGTACTTC. Amino acid sequence: CASSPGLAGGEQYF.

The chain carries TRBV7-9 and TRBJ1-3; D call uncertain. This CDR3 region has 15 residues. Germline assignment: CDR1 SEHNR and CDR2 FQNEAQ (reference sequence). The V end lost 6 bases, the J end lost 0 bases, and 12 bases lay between the germline ends. The CDR3 DNA follows: TGTGCCAGCAGTCCCCTCGGCAGCTCTGGAAACACCATATATTTT. It is translated as CASSPLGSSGNTIYF.

The table lists this clone with a count of one. The chain joins TRBV11-2 to TRBJ1-1; tentative D call: TRBD1 (5 bases). This CDR3 has 15 residues. Germline-derived CDR1 and CDR2 are SGHAT and FQNNGV. V was shortened by 5 bases and J by 7 bases, with 20 bases between the two germline ends. The CDR3 protein is CASSPIGEGASEAFF. The CDR3 coding sequence is TGTGCCAGCAGCCCCATCGGCGAAGGGGCGAGTGAAGCTTTCTTT.

This chain uses TRBV19 with TRBJ1-6; 9 bases are a match to TRBD1. CDR1 is LNHDA and CDR2 is SQIVND in the germline V gene (reference sequence). The trim removed 5 bases at V and 6 bases at J, leaving 5 bases unmatched. This CDR3 comprises 15 residues. This CDR3 reads CASSATGGFNSPLHF. In DNA form, the CDR3 reads TGTGCCAGTAGTGCAACAGGGGGCTTTAATTCACCCCTCCACTTT.

The chain has TRBV10-3 and TRBJ1-2, with 7 positions matching TRBD1. Germline V gene lookup returns CDR1 ENHRY and CDR2 SYGVKD. This CDR3 is 15 amino acids long. Trimming at V came to 2 bases and at J to 0 bases, leaving 3 bases not matched to a gene. CDR3 sequence reads: CAISEPGTANYGYTF. For the CDR3, the DNA is TGTGCCATCAGTGAGCCCGGGACAGCTAACTATGGCTACACCTTC.

The chain uses TRBV27 and TRBJ1-2; tentatively, D is TRBD1 (5 bases). With 4 bases removed from V and 3 bases from J, the gap between germline ends came to 12 bases. The CDR3 loop spans 14 amino acids. Germline values: CDR1 MNHEY, CDR2 SMNVEV (reference sequence). The CDR3 bases are TGTGCCAGCAGTTATGGGGCTGGGTACTATGGCTACACCTTC. The encoded protein is CASSYGAGYYGYTF.

This chain joins TRBV5-1 and TRBJ2-1; maybe TRBD2 (6 bases). The CDR3 loop spans 16 amino acids. V dropped 4 bases and J dropped 0 bases, with 14 bases sitting between them. Germline CDR1 is SGHRS and CDR2 is YFSETQ. CDR3 coding DNA: TGCGCCAGCAGCCCTCTGGGCGGGGACTCCTACAATGAGCAGTTCTTC. This sequence encodes CASSPLGGDSYNEQFF. Full variable domain (outside the CDR3, taken from reference TRBV5-1 and TRBJ2-1): KAGVTQTPRYLIKTRGQQVTLSCSPISGHRSVSWYQQTPGQGLQFLFEYFSETQRNKGNFPGRFSGRQFSNSRSEMNVSTLELGDSALYLCASSPLGGDSYNEQFFGPGTRLTVL.

This sequence joins TRBV21-1 and TRBJ1-5; no check of the table's D call, TRBD1, against the DNA was made. TRBV21-1 is a recognized pseudogene. The CDR3 is 14 amino acids. DNA for the CDR3: TGTGCCAGCAGAAGGGACAGGGAGGGTCAGCCCCAGCATTTT. The encoded protein is CASRRDREGQPQHF.

This chain joins TRBV7-7 and TRBJ1-6; 8 bases agree with TRBD1. Per the germline V gene, CDR1 is SSHAT and CDR2 is FNYEAQ (reference sequence). CDR3 length equals 14 residues. The V segment lost 1 base and the J segment 7 bases; nucleotides outside the gene matches: 0. The CDR3 DNA follows: TGTGCCAGCAGCTTAGACAGGGGGAATTCACCCCTCCACTTT. It encodes CASSLDRGNSPLHF.

The V gene is TRBV19, the J gene TRBJ2-2, with TRBD2 identical over 11 bases. CDR1 is LNHDA, CDR2 SQIVND, per germline (reference sequence). The trim removed 5 bases at V and 3 bases at J, leaving 11 bases unmatched. The CDR3 sequence is 18 residues long. The DNA for the CDR3 is TGTGCCAGTAGTCCCGTACTAGCGGGGGACGTAGACACCGGGGAGCTGTTTTTT. Translated, it gives CASSPVLAGDVDTGELFF.

The chain couples TRBV11-2 to TRBJ2-1, with TRBD1 identical over 7 bases. Germline-derived CDR1 and CDR2 are SGHAT and FQNNGV. J gave up 7 bases and V 1 base, and 13 bases lay outside the gene matches. CDR3 length: 17 amino acids. The CDR3 region is CASSLVKPGTETNEQFF. The CDR3 coding sequence is TGTGCCAGCAGCTTAGTTAAGCCTGGGACAGAAACGAATGAGCAGTTCTTC.

Details on this clone: Other nucleotide sequences in the sample specify the same CDR3. V gene TRBV24-1 combines with J gene TRBJ1-5; D unclear. The CDR3 sequence is 12 residues long. Germline-derived CDR1 and CDR2 are KGHDR and SFDVKD. Trimming removed 4 bases from V and 4 bases from J, with 4 bases in between. CDR3 loop: CATSDPNQPQHF. In DNA, the CDR3 is TGTGCCACCAGTGACCCTAATCAGCCCCAGCATTTT.

This clone occurred once. The CDR3 coding sequence is TGTGCCAGCAGCTATTTCCAGGGCCCCTATAATTCACCCCTCCACTTT. Amino acid sequence: CASSYFQGPYNSPLHF. The chain carries TRBV14 and TRBJ1-6; D possibly corresponds to TRBD1 (5 bases). Trimming removed 5 bases at V and 2 bases at J, with 13 bases between. Germline V gene sequence: CDR1 SGHDN, CDR2 FVKESK. This CDR3 contains 16 residues.

V gene TRBV6-5 combines with J gene TRBJ2-2, with 9 bases matching TRBD1. The trim removed 5 bases at V and 4 bases at J, leaving 5 bases unmatched. Germline V CDR1 and CDR2: MNHEY, SVGAGI. The CDR3 runs 15 residues. As DNA, the CDR3 is TGTGCCAGCAGTAAACAGGGGGCGTCCACCGGGGAGCTGTTTTTT. Protein product: CASSKQGASTGELFF.